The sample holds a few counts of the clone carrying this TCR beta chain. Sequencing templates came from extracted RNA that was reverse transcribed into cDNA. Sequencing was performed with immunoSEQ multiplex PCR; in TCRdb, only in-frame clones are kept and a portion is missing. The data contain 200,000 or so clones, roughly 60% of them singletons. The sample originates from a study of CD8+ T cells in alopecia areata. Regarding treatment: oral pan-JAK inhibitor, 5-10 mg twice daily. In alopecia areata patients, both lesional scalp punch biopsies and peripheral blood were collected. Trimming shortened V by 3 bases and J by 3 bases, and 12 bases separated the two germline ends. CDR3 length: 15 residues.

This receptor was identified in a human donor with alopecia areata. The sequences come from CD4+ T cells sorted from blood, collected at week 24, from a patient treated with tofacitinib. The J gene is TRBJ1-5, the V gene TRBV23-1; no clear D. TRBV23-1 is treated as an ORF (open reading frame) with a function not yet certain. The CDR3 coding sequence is TGCGCCAGCAGTCAGTTGGTACATTACAATCAGCCCCAGCATTTT. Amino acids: CASSQLVHYNQPQHF.